This TCR beta chain is from a study of cytotoxic CD8 clonotypes in ibrutinib-treated CLL. Study results and limitations: Clonality was higher at ibrutinib response and returned toward baseline at progression.

TCRdb's table, derived via immunoSEQ multiplex PCR, lists solely in-frame clones and lacks some. The data contain approximately 340,000 clones, about 64% of them seen just once; the ten biggest clones take up about 6.7%. The CDR3 runs to 14 residues. The germline V gene has CDR1 MNHEY and CDR2 SMNVEV (reference sequence). V lost 3 bases, J lost 2 bases, and 11 bases lay in between. Regarding this clone: Its antigen is not known.

The receptor was isolated from a human donor with chronic lymphocytic leukemia. Sequencing was performed on PBMCs, taken after 36 months of ibrutinib treatment. This rearrangement joins TRBV27 to TRBJ2-7; no definite D call. The DNA of the CDR3 is TGTGCCAGCAGTTTGTATAAGGACGCCTACGAGCAGTACTTC. This codes for CASSLYKDAYEQYF.